This TCR beta chain was identified during a study of CD8+CD57+ T cells in acquired aplastic anemia. Study as a whole: Recorded DNA amounts for sorted CD4+ and CD8+ cells had an average of 3.2 ug. Study-level results: Patients and controls were not found to differ significantly in CD8+ Simpson's diversity.

This clonotype was seen ten or more times. Its antigen remains unidentified. Genomic DNA provided the template from which TCR beta VDJ and CDR3 profiles were obtained. TCRdb analysed the reads with MiXCR anew, one entry per CDR3 protein. In the table there are around 200,000 distinct CDR3 sequences, about half of which are singletons. The patients chosen for sequencing had shown expansion of CD8+CD57+ cells (detected by flow cytometry). The CDR3 is 13 amino acids. Deletions cut 3 bases from V and 0 bases from J, with 5 bases between. The source of this sequence is a human donor with aplastic anemia. Sequenced: sorted CD4+, CD8+, or CD8+CD57+ T cells (not recorded which) from PBMCs. J is TRBJ1-1 and V is TRBV12-3 or TRBV12-4; D ambiguous. For the CDR3, the DNA is TGTGCCAGCAGTTTCATAATGAACACTGAAGCTTTCTTT. Amino acids: CASSFIMNTEAFF.